The clone carrying this TCR beta chain was picked up many times. This sample is drawn from a study of neurological immune-mediated disorders. CDR3 length: 13 amino acids. Between the trimmed V and J ends, which lost 6 bases and 3 bases, there was a span of 11 bases. One entry per CDR3 protein results from TCRdb running MiXCR on the 5' RACE reads. This repertoire shows some 54,000 distinct CDR3 sequences, around 10% found once; its top ten account for approximately 6.6%. This sample's time point: longitudinal time-point 1 (baseline). The unsorted libraries were made from 2 million PBMCs kept at -80 C. The rearrangement links TRBV12-3 or TRBV12-4 to TRBJ1-2; D gene ambiguous. The sample was PBMCs. This TCR came from a male donor with HTLV-1-associated myelopathy (HAM/TSP). CDR3 DNA sequence: TGTGCCAGCAGAGCCGGGATGTACTATGGCTACACCTTC. Translating gives CASRAGMYYGYTF.